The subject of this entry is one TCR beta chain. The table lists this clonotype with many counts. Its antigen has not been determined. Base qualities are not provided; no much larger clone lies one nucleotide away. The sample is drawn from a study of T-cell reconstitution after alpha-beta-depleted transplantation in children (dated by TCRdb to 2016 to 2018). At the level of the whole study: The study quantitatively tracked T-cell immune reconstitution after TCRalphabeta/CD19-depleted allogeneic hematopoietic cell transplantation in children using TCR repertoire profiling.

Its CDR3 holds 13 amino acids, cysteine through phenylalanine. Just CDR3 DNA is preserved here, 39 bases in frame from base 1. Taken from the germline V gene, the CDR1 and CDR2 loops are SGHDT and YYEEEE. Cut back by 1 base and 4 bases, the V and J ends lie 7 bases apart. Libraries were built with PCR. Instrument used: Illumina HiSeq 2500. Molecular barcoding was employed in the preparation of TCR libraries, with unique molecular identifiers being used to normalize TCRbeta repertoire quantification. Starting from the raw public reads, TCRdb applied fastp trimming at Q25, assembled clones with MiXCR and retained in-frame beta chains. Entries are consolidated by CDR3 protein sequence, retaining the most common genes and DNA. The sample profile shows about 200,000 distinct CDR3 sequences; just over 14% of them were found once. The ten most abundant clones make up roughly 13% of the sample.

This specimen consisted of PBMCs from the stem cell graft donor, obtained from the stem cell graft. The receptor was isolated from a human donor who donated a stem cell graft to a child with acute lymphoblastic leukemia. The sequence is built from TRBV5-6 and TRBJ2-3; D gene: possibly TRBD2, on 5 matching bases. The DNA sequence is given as TGTGCCAGCAGCTTGCACGGGGCAGATACGCAGTATTTT. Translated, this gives CASSLHGADTQYF.